This T cell receptor beta chain was identified during a study of blood T cells in healthy people across ages. Overall study context: Template switching captured about one barcoded beta molecule per two T cells.

The sample holds a few counts of this clonotype. Through a sample-barcoded 5' primer and a J-beta primer mix, a second PCR was run for 7 to 11 cycles. There were at least 2.5 million CDR3-containing paired-end reads obtained from each sample. In TCRdb, the 5' RACE reads were re-called with MiXCR into one record per CDR3 protein. The sample has some 1.4 million distinct CDR3 sequences, around 42% seen once. The sequence was obtained from a woman aged 18-35 years in good health. The specimen sequenced was blood.

CDR3 loop: CASSLILGRTQYF. The CDR3 DNA reads as TGTGCCAGCAGTCTGATACTAGGAAGGACCCAGTACTTC. This rearrangement joins TRBV28 to TRBJ2-5, with D tentatively TRBD2 (5 bases). Germline V gene lookup returns CDR1 MDHEN and CDR2 SYDVKM. The ends were cut back, 5 bases at V and 7 bases at J, with 14 bases in the middle. The CDR3 totals 13 residues.